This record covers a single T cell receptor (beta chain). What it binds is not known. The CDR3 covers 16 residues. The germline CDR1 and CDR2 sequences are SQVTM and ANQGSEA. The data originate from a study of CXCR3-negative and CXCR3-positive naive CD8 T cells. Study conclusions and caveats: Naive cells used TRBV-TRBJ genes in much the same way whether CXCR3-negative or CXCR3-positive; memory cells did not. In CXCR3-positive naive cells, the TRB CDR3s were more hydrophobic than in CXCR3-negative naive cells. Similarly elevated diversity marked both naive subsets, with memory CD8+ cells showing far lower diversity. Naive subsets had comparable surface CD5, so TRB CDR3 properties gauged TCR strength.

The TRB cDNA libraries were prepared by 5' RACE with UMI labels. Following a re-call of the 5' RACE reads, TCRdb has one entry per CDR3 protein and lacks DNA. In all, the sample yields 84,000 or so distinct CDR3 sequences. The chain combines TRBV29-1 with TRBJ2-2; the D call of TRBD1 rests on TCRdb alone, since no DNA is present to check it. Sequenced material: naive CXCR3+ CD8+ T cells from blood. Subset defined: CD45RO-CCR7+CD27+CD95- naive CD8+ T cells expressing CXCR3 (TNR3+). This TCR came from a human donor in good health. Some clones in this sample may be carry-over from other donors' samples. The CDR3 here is CSVPAKGGANTGELFF.